This entry describes one T cell receptor (beta chain). Its antigen is currently not known. There are no base qualities to consult, and no much larger clone falls within one base. Systemically healthy Caucasian individuals from Russia, some 36 in total and aged about 6 to 95 years, were included as donors. Around 10 milliliters of peripheral blood were collected from each donor into EDTA-treated Vacutainer tubes. Ficoll-Paque density-gradient centrifugation was used to isolate PBMCs, with at least 6.5 million per sample. Total RNA, at least 5 micrograms per sample, was extracted from PBMCs with Trizol reagent. For every donor, an aliquot of PBMCs went through flow cytometry to measure the percentages of naive CD45RAhigh/CD27high T cells. This sample is part of a study of blood T cells in healthy people across ages (dated by TCRdb to about 2015). Some background on the complete study: In model experiments, template switching captured about one uniquely barcoded TCR beta cDNA molecule for every two T cells. Donors were grouped into four age groups: young (average roughly 17 years), middle-aged (39), aged (62) and long-lived (about 82). For two donors (one aged 18 to 29 and one aged 80 or older), the study analyzed two additional independent replicas of 1 million unique cDNA reads from the same blood draw. To avoid experimental bias, donors of different ages were randomly spread across the sequencing lanes. Using deep sequencing normalized with unique cDNA molecular identifiers, the study measured how TCR beta repertoire diversity changes with age.

Here is what the overall study found, with its caveats: Estimates of total diversity from one million sequenced T cells were regarded as lower bounds and underestimates. Because profiling used bulk unsorted PBMCs, naive and antigen-experienced compartments could not be compared conclusively. As age increased, observed TCR beta diversity per million T cells dropped in a roughly linear way, and a significant reduction was already evident by age 40. Compared with the aged group, the long-lived group had more naive CD4+ T cells, fewer expanded clones and increased TCR diversity, a pattern suggesting age selection. Observed TCR beta diversity correlated strongly with the percentage of naive T cells measured by flow cytometry. The CMV infection status of donors was not known, potentially confounding age-related changes in expanded clonotypes.

Trimming removed 5 bases from V and 5 bases from J; the gene matches leave 5 bases unexplained. The CDR3 sequence holds 14 residues, the cysteine and phenylalanine included. The DNA shown is the 42-base CDR3, in frame from base 1. According to the germline V gene, CDR1 reads SNHLY and CDR2 reads FYNNEI. Library construction relied on 5' RACE. Sequencing took place on an Illumina HiSeq 2500. A second PCR of about 6 to 11 cycles was performed with a sample-barcoded 5' primer and a J-beta primer mix. Each TCR beta cDNA molecule received a unique molecular identifier from a template-switch 5' adaptor carrying 12 random nucleotides. At least 2.5 million CDR3-containing paired-end reads were obtained from each sample. All of the RNA was converted into first-strand cDNA using the Mint cDNA synthesis kit, with a TRBC-specific oligonucleotide serving as the primer. After uracil-DNA glycosylase treatment, a first 18-cycle PCR used universal primers M1SS and BC2_uni_R on all cDNA. In the authors' own workflow: Each sample was normalized by randomly selecting 1 million high-quality reads, each carrying a distinct molecular identifier. Reads sharing molecular identifiers were discarded rather than binned into consensus sequences. MiTCR, set to a Q25 quality threshold and the strictest error-elimination algorithm, was used for CDR3 identification, clonotype clustering and error correction. A nonparametric unseen species model using Euler transformation provided a lower-bound estimate of total TCR beta diversity. Using fastp trimming at Q25 and MiXCR clonotype assembly, TCRdb reanalyzed the public sequencing data and kept in-frame beta chains. A single entry per CDR3 protein holds the most common genes and DNA from its merged rows. These V and J calls rely on TCRdb rather than the paper's analysis. This sample is represented by 550,000 to 750,000 distinct CDR3 sequences; approximately 21% of them were singletons. The biggest ten clones account for roughly 3.6% of the sample.

The TCR was taken from a man in his 70s in good health. This sequence uses TRBV2 and TRBJ2-5, and 10 junction bases match TRBD1. The specimen was blood. The encoded CDR3 is CASSRDRGPETQYF. The DNA reads TGTGCCAGCAGTCGAGACAGGGGGCCGGAGACCCAGTACTTC.